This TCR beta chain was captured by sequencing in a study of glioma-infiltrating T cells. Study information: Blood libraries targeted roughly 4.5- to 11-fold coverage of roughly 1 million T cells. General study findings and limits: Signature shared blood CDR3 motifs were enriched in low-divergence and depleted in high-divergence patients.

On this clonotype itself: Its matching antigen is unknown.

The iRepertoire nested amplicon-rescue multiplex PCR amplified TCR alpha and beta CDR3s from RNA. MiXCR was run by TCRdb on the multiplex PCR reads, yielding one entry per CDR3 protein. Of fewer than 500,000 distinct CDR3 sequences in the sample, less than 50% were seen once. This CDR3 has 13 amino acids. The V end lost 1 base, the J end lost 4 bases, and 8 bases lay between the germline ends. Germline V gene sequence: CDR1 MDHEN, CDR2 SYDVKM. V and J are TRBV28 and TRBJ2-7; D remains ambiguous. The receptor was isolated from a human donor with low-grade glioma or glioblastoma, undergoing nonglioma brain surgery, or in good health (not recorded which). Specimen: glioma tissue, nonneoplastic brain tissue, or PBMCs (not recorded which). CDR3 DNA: TGTGCCAGCAGTTTATATATAGGGTACGAGCAGTACTTC. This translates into CASSLYIGYEQYF. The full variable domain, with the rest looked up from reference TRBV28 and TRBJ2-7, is DVKVTQSSRYLVKRTGEKVFLECVQDMDHENMFWYRQDPGLGLRLIYFSYDVKMKEKGDIPEGYSVSREKKERFSLILESASTNQTSMYLCASSLYIGYEQYFGPGTRLTVT.